These 19 T cell receptor beta chains were all obtained from the same sample, sequenced in a study of cytomegalovirus exposure and HLA in healthy donors. Use of 60 Vbeta and 13 Jbeta primers characterized the PCR. Some clones are missing from TCRdb's copy, which holds only in-frame ones; the method was immunoSEQ multiplex PCR. The table shows about 250,000 clones, with roughly two thirds occurring only once. Sequenced: PBMCs. The receptor source for this set is a female donor in good health and CMV-seronegative.

The J gene is TRBJ1-2, the V gene TRBV5-1, with 9 bases matching TRBD1. This CDR3 contains 14 residues. Looked up from germline, CDR1 is SGHRS and CDR2 is YFSETQ. J was trimmed by 3 bases and V by 0 bases; bases with no gene match: 0. This CDR3 reads CASSLGTGDYGYTF. The CDR3 nucleotides read TGCGCCAGCAGCTTGGGGACAGGGGACTATGGCTACACCTTC.

The V gene is TRBV21-1, the J gene TRBJ1-2. TRBV21-1 is tagged as a pseudogene. There are 18 residues in the CDR3. The CDR3 coding sequence is TGTGCCAGCAGCGCTTACCCGTACCGGGAGCCTTGGAGGAATGGCTACACCTTC. Residues: CASSAYPYREPWRNGYTF.

The CDR3 loop reads CASTEIGTSGRREQFF. The CDR3 nucleotides are TGTGCCAGCACCGAGATCGGGACTAGCGGGAGGCGGGAGCAGTTCTTC. This sequence joins TRBV9 and TRBJ2-1, with 15 bases that match TRBD2. The length of the CDR3 is 16 residues. CDR1 is SGDLS, CDR2 YYNGEE, per germline. After removal of 6 bases from V and 10 bases from J, the junction contained 11 bases not matched to a gene.

The rearrangement joins TRBV6-1 to TRBJ1-5; possible D gene TRBD1, 6 bases. This CDR3 has 16 amino acids. Trimming took off 0 bases at V and 7 bases at J, with 16 bases between the two ends. CDR1 is MNHNS and CDR2 is SASEGT in the germline V gene. CDR3 nucleotide sequence: TGTGCCAGCAGTGAAGCGGGCTGGGGGGGCGACCAGCCCCAGCATTTT. Its translation: CASSEAGWGGDQPQHF.

The chain uses TRBV28 and TRBJ2-1; D gene unclear. The CDR3 consists of 14 residues. Trimming took 7 bases from V and 1 from J, leaving 11 bases between them. Germline V lookup: CDR1 MDHEN, CDR2 SYDVKM. The CDR3, as DNA: TGTGCCAGCAATGCGGAGCCTTCCTACAATGAGCAGTTCTTC. Protein: CASNAEPSYNEQFF.

The rearrangement links TRBV4-2 to TRBJ2-3, with TRBD1 matching 8 bases. Germline V gene data show CDR1 as LGHNA and CDR2 as YNFKEQ. With V trimmed by 2 bases and J by 0 bases, 7 bases remained unmatched. The CDR3 has 17 amino acids. The CDR3 here is CASSQTYRTGSTDTQYF. The CDR3 DNA sequence: TGTGCCAGCAGCCAAACGTATAGGACAGGGAGCACAGATACGCAGTATTTT.

The chain uses TRBV14 and TRBJ2-1, with 10 bases lining up with TRBD2. CDR1 is SGHDN and CDR2 is FVKESK in the germline V gene. The V segment lost 4 bases and the J segment 2 bases; nucleotides outside the gene matches: 8. The CDR3 loop spans 17 amino acids. CDR3 loop: CASSRLGLAGAYNEQFF. The CDR3 bases are TGTGCCAGCAGCCGCCTGGGCCTAGCGGGAGCCTACAATGAGCAGTTCTTC.

The rearrangement uses TRBV2 and TRBJ1-2; the D gene is possibly TRBD1 (5 bases). Trimming shortened V by 8 bases and J by 4 bases, and 11 bases separated the two germline ends. The CDR3 consists of 12 residues. CDR1 and CDR2 from the germline V gene are SNHLY and FYNNEI. Here the CDR3 DNA reads TGTGCCAGCCGCGGGGCCCCCTATGGCTACACCTTC. Amino acid sequence: CASRGAPYGYTF.

The rearrangement joins TRBV19 to TRBJ2-1; weak D call: TRBD1 (6 bases). This CDR3 region has 13 residues. Germline values: CDR1 LNHDA, CDR2 SQIVND (reference sequence). Trimming shortened V by 5 bases and J by 1 base, and 6 bases separated the two germline ends. The CDR3 sequence: CASSGQSYNEQFF. The CDR3 nucleotides read TGTGCCAGTAGTGGACAGTCCTACAATGAGCAGTTCTTC.

This clone was seen a single time. The genes are TRBV2 and TRBJ1-3; a possible D gene is TRBD1 (5 bases). V dropped 8 bases and J dropped 0 bases, with 17 bases sitting between them. The germline V gene encodes CDR1 SNHLY and CDR2 FYNNEI. The CDR3 consists of 16 residues. CDR3 sequence (DNA): TGTGCCAGCGCGGTGGAGGGGCCAATCTCTGGAAACACCATATATTTT. Translated: CASAVEGPISGNTIYF.

DNA of the CDR3: TGTGCCAGCGCCTGGGACAGTAGAAAACTGTTTTTT. Translation gives CASAWDSRKLFF. J is TRBJ1-4 and V is TRBV2; 7 nucleotides align to TRBD1. Germline V CDR1 and CDR2: SNHLY, FYNNEI. With V trimmed by 8 bases and J by 10 bases, 7 bases remained unmatched. The CDR3 is made up of 12 amino acids.

The gene calls are TRBV7-8 and TRBJ2-7, with D perhaps TRBD2 (6 bases). V lost 5 bases, J lost 5 bases, and 16 bases lay in between. CDR1 and CDR2 (germline): SGHVS, FQNEAQ. The CDR3 runs to 14 residues. This chain's CDR3 is CASSPRGTRDEQYF. DNA for the CDR3: TGTGCCAGCAGCCCCCGGGGGACCAGGGACGAGCAGTACTTC.

In the case of this clone: This sample also contains other DNA sequences that code for the same CDR3. The rearrangement uses TRBV10-3 and TRBJ2-7, with D tentatively TRBD2 (5 bases). Germline CDR1 and CDR2: ENHRY and SYGVKD. The CDR3 has 12 amino acids. V lost 2 bases, J lost 6 bases, and 8 bases lay in between. CDR3 coding DNA: TGTGCCATCAGTGAGACTAGTTCCGAGCAGTACTTC. This translates into CAISETSSEQYF.

The chain carries TRBV5-1 and TRBJ1-2, with D possibly matching TRBD1 (6 bases). The CDR3 loop spans 14 amino acids. With 0 bases removed from V and 0 bases from J, the gap between germline ends came to 6 bases. Germline CDR1 is SGHRS and CDR2 is YFSETQ. This CDR3 reads CASSLEGANYGYTF. The CDR3 nucleotides read TGCGCCAGCAGCTTGGAGGGGGCTAACTATGGCTACACCTTC.

V gene TRBV5-1 combines with J gene TRBJ2-1; TRBD2 might be the D (5 bases). V was shortened by 4 bases and J by 0 bases, with 14 bases between the two germline ends. The CDR3 loop spans 16 amino acids. Germline values: CDR1 SGHRS, CDR2 YFSETQ. This chain's CDR3 is CASSPKDLSSYNEQFF. In nucleotides, the CDR3 is TGCGCCAGCAGCCCCAAGGACTTGAGCTCCTACAATGAGCAGTTCTTC.

This rearrangement joins TRBV6-7 to TRBJ2-5, with D possibly being TRBD1 (5 bases). TRBV6-7 is an ORF, with its function uncertain. The germline V and J ends were trimmed by 6 bases and 5 bases, with 25 bases remaining between them. CDR3 size: 17 residues. The CDR3 DNA follows: TGTGCCAGCAGCCACTCAGGGTTCAGGGCCCTCGGGGAGACCCAGTACTTC. It codes for CASSHSGFRALGETQYF.

Only one count was recorded for this clone. This CDR3 is CAWKGGQINSPLHF. The CDR3 nucleotides are TGTGCCTGGAAAGGGGGACAAATTAATTCACCCCTCCACTTT. The chain combines TRBV30 with TRBJ1-6, with a tentative D call TRBD1 (6 bases). Germline CDR1 reads GTSNPN; CDR2 reads SVGIG (reference sequence). This CDR3 spans 14 amino acids. V lost 4 bases and J 6 bases, leaving 13 bases between the germline ends.

This clone was counted between two and nine times. The chain employs TRBV5-1 and TRBJ2-5; D gene uncertain. Germline V CDR1 and CDR2: SGHRS, YFSETQ. The ends were cut back, 0 bases at V and 12 bases at J, with 18 bases in the middle. CDR3 size: 14 residues. The CDR3 DNA sequence: TGCGCCAGCAGCTTGGCCGAAATTAGTGGGCCTAAGTACTTC. Protein sequence: CASSLAEISGPKYF. The entire variable domain, with the rest obtained from reference TRBV5-1 and TRBJ2-5, is as follows: KAGVTQTPRYLIKTRGQQVTLSCSPISGHRSVSWYQQTPGQGLQFLFEYFSETQRNKGNFPGRFSGRQFSNSRSEMNVSTLELGDSALYLCASSLAEISGPKYFGPGTRLLVL.

A single count supports this clone. V usage is TRBV5-1 and J usage is TRBJ2-3, with 9 bases fitting TRBD2. CDR3 length: 14 residues. Germline V gene data show CDR1 as SGHRS and CDR2 as YFSETQ. V lost 7 bases to trimming and J lost 6 bases; unmatched junction nucleotides: 9. In DNA, the CDR3 is TGCGCCAGCGGTCGGCGGGAGGGCTCGGATACGCAGTATTTT. Protein sequence: CASGRREGSDTQYF.